This T cell receptor (beta chain) was captured in a study of cytomegalovirus exposure and HLA in healthy donors. The junction had 3 bases not matched to a gene; V was cut back by 2 bases and J by 6 bases. This CDR3 comprises 14 residues. Germline values: CDR1 MNHEY, CDR2 SMNVEV (reference sequence). Use of 60 Vbeta and 13 Jbeta primers characterized the PCR. Libraries were prepared by immunoSEQ multiplex PCR; TCRdb keeps only in-frame clonotypes and omits some of them. Among some 130,000 clones listed, about 68% were seen once. The receptor was isolated from a human donor in good health. Sequencing input: PBMCs. This sequence joins TRBV27 and TRBJ2-7; 11 nucleotides line up with TRBD1. The CDR3, as DNA: TGTGCCAGCAGTTTAGGGACAGGGGGTTTCGAGCAGTACTTC. Its translation is CASSLGTGGFEQYF.